This T cell receptor (beta chain) emerged from a study of blood T cells in healthy people across ages. Primers used in a second PCR of roughly 6 to 12 cycles were a sample-barcoded 5' primer and a J-beta primer mix. TCRdb ran MiXCR on the 5' RACE reads and lists one entry per CDR3 protein. The sample lists about 930,000 distinct CDR3 sequences, almost 30% occurring once. The study, taken as a whole, reports: Naive T cell percentage showed a strong correlation with TCR beta diversity.

About this clonotype: Its antigen is not identified.

V lost 3 bases and J 10 bases, leaving 13 bases between the germline ends. The CDR3 covers 13 residues. Per the germline V gene, CDR1 is SGHTA and CDR2 is FQGNSA. These same data were also listed under a study on T cells of mothers and their children. That paper notes: Extracted RNA, in its entirety, went into cDNA synthesis at approximately 1.5 ug per 15 ul. The second PCR used the M1S primer, and this primer added sample barcodes and 2-4 random nucleotides. The overlap seen between related mothers and children slightly exceeded that of unrelated pairs, though not significantly.

The rearrangement uses TRBV7-2 and TRBJ2-1, with D tentatively TRBD2 (6 bases). The clonotype originates from a woman aged 40 to 55 in good health. Source material: blood. In DNA, the CDR3 is TGTGCCAGCAGCTTTCGGTCGGCGGGAGAGCAGTTCTTC. Translation: CASSFRSAGEQFF.